The 2 T cell receptor beta chains listed next were all sequenced from one sample in a study of blood T cell repertoires in COVID-19. Assay: immunoSEQ multiplex PCR; the TCRdb copy retains only in-frame clones and omits some. The profile shows about 56,000 clones, 89% of them singletons. Sequencing was carried out using peripheral blood. These receptors originate from a woman aged 60-70 years with COVID-19, enrolled during active disease.

The chain links TRBV15 to TRBJ1-4; TRBD1 agrees at 7 bases. Trimming at V came to 3 bases and at J to 4 bases, leaving 5 bases not matched to a gene. This CDR3 comprises 15 residues. Germline V gene sequence: CDR1 LNHNV, CDR2 YYDKDF (reference sequence). The CDR3 sequence is CATSSRQGLNEKLFF. The CDR3 coding sequence is TGTGCCACCAGCAGCAGACAGGGCCTTAATGAAAAACTGTTTTTT.

This clone was recorded a few times. The V and J genes are TRBV9 and TRBJ1-6; 7 nucleotides match TRBD1. The length of the CDR3 is 14 residues. Looked up from germline, CDR1 is SGDLS and CDR2 is YYNGEE. The V gene end was trimmed by 3 bases and the J gene end by 7 bases; junction bases not matched to a gene: 4. The CDR3 reads CASSAGQANSPLHF. The CDR3 DNA sequence: TGTGCCAGCAGCGCCGGACAGGCCAATTCACCCCTCCACTTT.